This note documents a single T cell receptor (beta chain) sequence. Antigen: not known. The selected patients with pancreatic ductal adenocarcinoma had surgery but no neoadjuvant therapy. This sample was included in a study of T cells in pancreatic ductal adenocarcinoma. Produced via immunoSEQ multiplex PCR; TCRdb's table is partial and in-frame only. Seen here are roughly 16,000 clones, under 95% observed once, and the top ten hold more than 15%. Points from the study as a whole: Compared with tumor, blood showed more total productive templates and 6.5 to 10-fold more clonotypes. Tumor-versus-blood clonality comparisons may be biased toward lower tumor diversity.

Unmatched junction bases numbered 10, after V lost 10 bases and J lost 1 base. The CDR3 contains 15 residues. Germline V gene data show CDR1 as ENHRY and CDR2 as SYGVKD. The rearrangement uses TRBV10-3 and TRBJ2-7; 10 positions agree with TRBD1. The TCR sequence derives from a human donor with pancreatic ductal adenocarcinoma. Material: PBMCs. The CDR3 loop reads CATMHWDRGSYEQYF. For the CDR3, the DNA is TGTGCCACCATGCACTGGGACAGGGGATCCTACGAGCAGTACTTC.